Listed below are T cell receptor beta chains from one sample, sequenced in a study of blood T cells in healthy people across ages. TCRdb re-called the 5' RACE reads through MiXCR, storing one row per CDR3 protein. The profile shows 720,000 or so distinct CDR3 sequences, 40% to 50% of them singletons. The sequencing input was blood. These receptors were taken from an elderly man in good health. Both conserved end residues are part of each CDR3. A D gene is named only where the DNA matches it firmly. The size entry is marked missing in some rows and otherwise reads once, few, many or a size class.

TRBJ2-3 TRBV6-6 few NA CASRTRGGTDTQYF TGTGCCAGCAGGACGAGGGGGGGCACAGATACGCAGTATTTT
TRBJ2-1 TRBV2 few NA CASSGARGSYNEQFF TGTGCCAGCAGTGGGGCCAGAGGCTCCTACAATGAGCAGTTCTTC
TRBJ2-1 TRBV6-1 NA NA CASSESDGTPPYNEQFF TGTGCCAGCAGTGAAAGCGACGGGACACCTCCCTACAATGAGCAGTTCTTC
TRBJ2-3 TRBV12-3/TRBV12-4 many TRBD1 CASSFLPTGLTDTQYF TGTGCCAGCAGCTTTCTACCGACAGGGCTTACAGATACGCAGTATTTT
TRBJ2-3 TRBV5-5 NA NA CASSLGLSIYTDTQYF TGTGCCAGCAGCTTGGGGCTATCAATATACACAGATACGCAGTATTTT
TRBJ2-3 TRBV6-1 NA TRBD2 CASSPGLADASTDTQYF TGTGCCAGCAGTCCCGGACTAGCGGACGCTAGCACAGATACGCAGTATTTT
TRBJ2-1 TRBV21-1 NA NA CASSPNGSSGSRSRCNEQFF TGTGCCAGCAGCCCTAACGGGTCTAGCGGGAGTCGTTCCCGGTGCAATGAGCAGTTCTTC
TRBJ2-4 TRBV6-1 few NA CASSKNGQNIQYF TGTGCCAGCAGTAAAAATGGCCAAAACATTCAGTACTTC
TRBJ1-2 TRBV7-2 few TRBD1 CASGQGQGSYGYTF TGTGCCAGCGGACAGGGACAGGGGTCCTATGGCTACACCTTC
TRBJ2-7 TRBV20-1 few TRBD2 CSGDSGETYEQYF TGCAGTGGTGATAGCGGGGAAACCTACGAGCAGTACTTC
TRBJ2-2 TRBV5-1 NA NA CASSLEWDTGELFF TGCGCCAGCAGCTTGGAGTGGGACACCGGGGAGCTGTTTTTT
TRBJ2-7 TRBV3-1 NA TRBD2 CASSQGLAGGLSYEQYF TGTGCCAGCAGCCAAGGACTAGCGGGGGGCTTGTCCTACGAGCAGTACTTC
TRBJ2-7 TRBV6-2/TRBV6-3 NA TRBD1 CASRIGTGANNEQYF TGTGCCAGCAGAATAGGGACAGGGGCGAACAATGAGCAGTACTTC
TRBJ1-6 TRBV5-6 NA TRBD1 CANSPGQGDSPLHF TGTGCCAACAGCCCTGGACAGGGGGATTCACCCCTCCACTTT
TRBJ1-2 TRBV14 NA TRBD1 CASSHGTGFRGYGYTF TGTGCCAGCAGCCACGGGACAGGGTTCCGTGGCTATGGCTACACCTTC
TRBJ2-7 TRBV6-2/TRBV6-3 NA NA CASSLRGAGYEQYF TGTGCCAGCAGTTTGAGGGGGGCAGGCTACGAGCAGTACTTC
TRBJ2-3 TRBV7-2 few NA CASSPRGGTLTDTQYF TGTGCCAGCAGCCCCCGAGGAGGGACCCTCACAGATACGCAGTATTTT
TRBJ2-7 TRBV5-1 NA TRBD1 CASSWGGQGIEQYF TGCGCCAGCAGCTGGGGGGGACAGGGAATCGAGCAGTACTTC
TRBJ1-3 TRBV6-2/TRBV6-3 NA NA CASSYRTDSSGNTIYF TGTGCCAGCAGTTACCGGACAGATTCTTCTGGAAACACCATATATTTT
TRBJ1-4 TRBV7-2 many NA CASSLLGTHNEKLFF TGTGCCAGCAGCTTACTCGGGACACATAATGAAAAACTGTTTTTT
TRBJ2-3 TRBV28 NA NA CASRRKEGTDTQYF TGTGCCAGCAGGAGAAAGGAGGGCACAGATACGCAGTATTTT
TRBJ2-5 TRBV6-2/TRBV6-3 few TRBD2 CASSDQREGETQYF TGTGCCAGCTCAGATCAGCGGGAAGGCGAGACCCAGTACTTC
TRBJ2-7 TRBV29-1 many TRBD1 CSVRTGGFNEQYF TGCAGCGTTCGGACAGGGGGGTTCAACGAGCAGTACTTC
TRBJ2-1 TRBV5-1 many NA CASSKAGYSYNEQFF TGCGCCAGCAGCAAAGCGGGTTACTCCTACAATGAGCAGTTCTTC
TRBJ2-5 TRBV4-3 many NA CASSQGIEGRTQYF TGCGCCAGCAGCCAAGGGATCGAGGGGAGGACCCAGTACTTC